The 26 T cell receptor beta chains given below trace back to one sample, sequenced in a study of CD4 T cells in relation to SARS-CoV-2 and coronaviruses. TCRdb's copy holds only in-frame clones and misses some; the assay was immunoSEQ multiplex PCR. The sample holds 58,000 or so clones; under 95% are singletons and the top ten take 0.4%. The sequencing input was naive CD4+ T cells from PBMCs. This sample's subset: naive CD4+ T cells isolated by negative enrichment. Receptors originate from an adult with COVID-19.

The chain carries TRBV18 and TRBJ2-7; no reliable D call. Germline assignment: CDR1 KGHSH and CDR2 LQKENI. The CDR3 runs to 13 residues. The ends were cut back, 2 bases at V and 2 bases at J, with 7 bases in the middle. The CDR3 protein is CASSPGATYEQYF. CDR3 nucleotide sequence: TGTGCCAGCTCACCAGGAGCTACCTACGAGCAGTACTTC.

The genes are TRBV27 and TRBJ2-1; a weak D match, TRBD2 (6 bases). The germline V gene has CDR1 MNHEY and CDR2 SMNVEV (reference sequence). Trimming took 5 bases from V and 9 from J, leaving 11 bases between them. This CDR3 spans 12 amino acids. The chain's CDR3 is CASSRERGEQFF. The CDR3, as DNA: TGTGCCAGCAGTCGGGAGAGGGGTGAGCAGTTCTTC.

The chain employs TRBV15 and TRBJ1-4; D remains ambiguous. Trimming stripped 3 bases from V and 4 bases from J, with 12 bases between. Germline assignment: CDR1 LNHNV and CDR2 YYDKDF (reference sequence). This CDR3 spans 15 amino acids. Written as DNA, the CDR3 is TGTGCCACCAGCAGGTTGGCCGGAGATAATGAAAAACTGTTTTTT. Its translation: CATSRLAGDNEKLFF.

This chain uses TRBV11-2 with TRBJ1-1, with D uncertain. CDR1 SGHAT and CDR2 FQNNGV come from the germline V gene. The CDR3 is 13 amino acids. Deletions cut 3 bases from V and 3 bases from J, with 8 bases between. CDR3 loop: CASSLTRYTEAFF. For the CDR3, the DNA is TGTGCCAGCAGCTTGACGAGATACACTGAAGCTTTCTTT.

The chain recombines TRBV29-1 with TRBJ2-2; weak D call: TRBD2 (5 bases). Germline V lookup: CDR1 SQVTM, CDR2 ANQGSEA. This CDR3 spans 15 amino acids. Deletions cut 1 base from V and 7 bases from J, with 16 bases between. CDR3 sequence reads: CSVEGGPAGIGELFF. In DNA, the CDR3 is TGCAGCGTTGAAGGTGGGCCAGCCGGGATCGGGGAGCTGTTTTTT.

This clone has just one count. This chain uses TRBV4-1 with TRBJ2-7, with 9 bases identical to TRBD2. J lost 5 bases, V lost 1 base, and 9 bases had no gene match. Germline V gives CDR1 MGHRA, CDR2 YSYEKL. The CDR3 has 16 amino acids. CDR3 region: CASSQAPGGRADEQYF. The CDR3 DNA follows: TGCGCCAGCAGCCAAGCCCCGGGCGGGAGGGCCGACGAGCAGTACTTC.

Worth noting for this clone: The identical CDR3 is also encoded by other nucleotide sequences in the sample. The gene calls are TRBV28 and TRBJ2-3; D is undetermined. V lost 3 bases, J lost 0 bases, and 4 bases lay in between. Germline V lookup: CDR1 MDHEN, CDR2 SYDVKM. The CDR3 has 13 amino acids. The CDR3 sequence: CASSLDSTDTQYF. In DNA, the CDR3 is TGTGCCAGCAGTTTGGATAGCACAGATACGCAGTATTTT.

The rearrangement uses TRBV5-1 and TRBJ2-7, with 7 bases aligning to TRBD2. The CDR3 contains 15 residues. The junction had 9 bases not matched to a gene; V was cut back by 4 bases and J by 2 bases. CDR1 and CDR2 from the germline V gene are SGHRS and YFSETQ. CDR3 region: CASSPRGGQTYEQYF. The CDR3 bases are TGCGCCAGCAGCCCCCGGGGAGGGCAAACCTACGAGCAGTACTTC.

The CDR3: CASSLAASGRAVYNEQFF. As DNA, the CDR3 is TGCGCCAGCAGCTTGGCCGCTAGCGGGAGGGCCGTCTACAATGAGCAGTTCTTC. The chain employs TRBV5-1 and TRBJ2-1; the match to TRBD2 covers 12 bases. The CDR3 has 18 residues. The J segment lost 3 bases and the V segment lost 0 bases, leaving 7 bases of the junction unmatched. Germline V gene data show CDR1 as SGHRS and CDR2 as YFSETQ.

The chain has TRBV18 and TRBJ2-5, with a possible D match to TRBD2 (6 bases). CDR3 length: 13 residues. The germline V gene has CDR1 KGHSH and CDR2 LQKENI. V was clipped by 4 bases and J by 4 bases, with 10 bases between them. CDR3 nucleotides: TGTGCCAGCTCACGAAACGGGAGAGAGACCCAGTACTTC. Residues: CASSRNGRETQYF.

V usage is TRBV28 and J usage is TRBJ2-5, with TRBD2 identical over 11 bases. The CDR3 sequence is 17 residues long. Trimming removed 5 bases from V and 5 bases from J; junction bases left unmatched: 13. Germline loops: CDR1 MDHEN, CDR2 SYDVKM. The CDR3 loop reads CASSPLPGASGRETQYF. The CDR3 DNA follows: TGTGCCAGCAGTCCCCTCCCGGGGGCTAGCGGGAGGGAGACCCAGTACTTC.

The chain has TRBV15 and TRBJ2-7, with D hard to call. V was shortened by 1 base and J by 3 bases, with 7 bases between the two germline ends. The CDR3 sequence is 13 residues long. Germline V gene sequence: CDR1 LNHNV, CDR2 YYDKDF (reference sequence). The CDR3 sequence is CATSRAKIYEQYF. Here the CDR3 DNA reads TGTGCCACCAGCAGAGCAAAGATCTACGAGCAGTACTTC.

The rearrangement joins TRBV5-6 to TRBJ2-5; D is unresolved. This CDR3 is built from 14 residues. V was pared by 9 bases and J by 5 bases, with 20 bases between. CDR1 is SGHDT, CDR2 YYEEEE, per germline. For the CDR3, the DNA is TGTGCCACCTTCACCGCGCGTCTGGGGGAGACCCAGTACTTC. Its translation: CATFTARLGETQYF.

The chain joins TRBV18 to TRBJ1-4; 8 nucleotides match TRBD1. Germline V CDR1 and CDR2: KGHSH, LQKENI. V was clipped by 6 bases and J by 7 bases; unmatched bases: 7. CDR3 length equals 14 residues. The CDR3 protein is CASSSGGLSEKLFF. CDR3 sequence (DNA): TGTGCCAGCTCGTCAGGGGGCTTAAGTGAAAAACTGTTTTTT.

This chain uses TRBV4-1 with TRBJ2-5; D might be TRBD1 (5 bases). The CDR3 is made up of 15 amino acids. CDR1 is MGHRA and CDR2 is YSYEKL in the germline V gene. Trimming removed 1 base at V and 1 base at J, with 10 bases between. The CDR3 is CASSQGKGIQETQYF. CDR3 DNA sequence: TGCGCCAGCAGCCAAGGAAAGGGGATCCAAGAGACCCAGTACTTC.

The chain uses TRBV5-1 and TRBJ2-2, with 9 bases aligning to TRBD2. J gave up 0 bases and V 6 bases, and 9 bases lay outside the gene matches. The germline gives CDR1 SGHRS, CDR2 YFSETQ. The CDR3 length is 17 residues. For the CDR3, the DNA is TGCGCCAGCACCAGGGTGGTAGCGGGGGCGAACACCGGGGAGCTGTTTTTT. Encoded protein: CASTRVVAGANTGELFF. Supplemented by reference TRBV5-1 and TRBJ2-2, the full variable domain reads KAGVTQTPRYLIKTRGQQVTLSCSPISGHRSVSWYQQTPGQGLQFLFEYFSETQRNKGNFPGRFSGRQFSNSRSEMNVSTLELGDSALYLCASTRVVAGANTGELFFGEGSRLTVL.

The chain couples TRBV2 to TRBJ2-7; tentative D call: TRBD1 (5 bases). Trimming pared 6 bases from V and 3 bases from J, leaving 9 bases between. Per the germline V gene, CDR1 is SNHLY and CDR2 is FYNNEI. The CDR3 has 12 residues. CDR3 residues: CASSRVGYEQYF. CDR3 coding DNA: TGTGCCAGCAGCAGGGTCGGCTACGAGCAGTACTTC.

The chain has TRBV24-1 and TRBJ1-1, with D possibly TRBD1 on 5 matching bases. CDR3 length: 11 residues. CDR1 and CDR2 from the germline V gene are KGHDR and SFDVKD. With 4 bases removed from V and 6 bases from J, the gap between germline ends came to 5 bases. DNA of the CDR3: TGTGCCACCAGTGAGGGGGCTGAAGCTTTCTTT. Residues: CATSEGAEAFF.

J is TRBJ1-4 and V is TRBV10-3; possible D gene TRBD1, 6 bases. In germline, CDR1 is ENHRY, CDR2 SYGVKD. Trimming cost V 3 bases and J 10 bases, with 15 bases left between them. The length of the CDR3 is 14 residues. In nucleotides, the CDR3 is TGTGCCATCAGTGACAGGAAAGGGGGGGGAAAACTGTTTTTT. As protein: CAISDRKGGGKLFF.

V gene TRBV6-2 or TRBV6-3 combines with J gene TRBJ2-1; 9 nucleotides align to TRBD2. The J segment lost 12 bases and the V segment lost 0 bases, leaving 9 bases of the junction unmatched. The CDR3 extends over 15 amino acids. Per the germline V gene, CDR1 is MNHEY and CDR2 is SVGEGT. This CDR3 is CASSYSPLAGMVQFF. The CDR3 bases are TGTGCCAGCAGTTACTCCCCCCTAGCGGGAATGGTGCAGTTCTTC.

V and J are TRBV5-4 and TRBJ2-1; no firm D call. The CDR3 consists of 13 residues. Per germline, CDR1 SGHNT and CDR2 YYREEE (reference sequence). Trimming cost V 9 bases and J 8 bases, with 18 bases left between them. This CDR3 is CATRSISFDEQFF. CDR3 nucleotides: TGTGCCACTCGAAGTATATCGTTTGATGAGCAGTTCTTC. Complete variable domain (other parts from reference TRBV5-4 and TRBJ2-1): ETGVTQSPTHLIKTRGQQVTLRCSSQSGHNTVSWYQQALGQGPQFIFQYYREEENGRGNFPPRFSGLQFPNYSSELNVNALELDDSALYLCATRSISFDEQFFGPGTRLTVL.

The V gene is TRBV10-3, the J gene TRBJ2-1; D not resolved. Trimming left V 6 bases short and J 6 bases short, with 12 bases between. The germline CDR1 and CDR2 sequences are ENHRY and SYGVKD. The CDR3 length is 13 residues. This CDR3 is CAISPTPPNEQFF. CDR3 bases: TGTGCCATCAGCCCGACCCCTCCCAATGAGCAGTTCTTC.

J is TRBJ2-2 and V is TRBV6-2 or TRBV6-3, with D perhaps matching TRBD2 (6 bases). Germline V gives CDR1 MNHEY, CDR2 SVGEGT. The germline V and J ends were trimmed by 6 bases and 1 base, with 15 bases remaining between them. This CDR3 spans 16 amino acids. The CDR3 nucleotides read TGTGCCAGCAGCCGAGAACGAGCGGGGAACACCGGGGAGCTGTTTTTT. It codes for CASSRERAGNTGELFF.

The DNA for the CDR3 is TGCAGTGGCCAGACCCAAGAGACCCAGTACTTC. It yields the protein CSGQTQETQYF. The V gene is TRBV20-1, the J gene TRBJ2-5, with D uncertain. V lost 7 bases and J lost 1, with 7 bases in between. This CDR3 region has 11 residues. Per the germline V gene, CDR1 is DFQATT and CDR2 is SNEGSKA (reference sequence).

V is TRBV7-6 and J is TRBJ2-2; D is undetermined. Trimming left V 2 bases short and J 0 bases short, with 7 bases between. CDR1 SGHVS and CDR2 FNYEAQ come from the germline V gene. This CDR3 comprises 15 residues. The DNA of the CDR3 is TGTGCCAGCAGCTTACAGCGTACGAACACCGGGGAGCTGTTTTTT. Protein product: CASSLQRTNTGELFF.

The chain links TRBV18 to TRBJ1-2; perhaps TRBD1 as D (6 bases). With 3 bases removed from V and 8 bases from J, the gap between germline ends came to 16 bases. CDR1 is KGHSH, CDR2 LQKENI, per germline. The CDR3 has 14 residues. CDR3 DNA: TGTGCCAGCTCACCCGTCTGGGGGCGAGGAGGCTACACCTTC. It encodes CASSPVWGRGGYTF.